The 12 T cell receptor beta chains given below trace back to one sample, sequenced in a study of T-cell reconstitution after alpha-beta-depleted transplantation in children. Unique molecular identifiers were incorporated during preparation of the TCRbeta library. TCRdb ran MiXCR on the PCR reads and lists one entry per CDR3 protein. Of approximately 340,000 distinct CDR3 sequences in the sample, about a tenth were seen once. The sequenced sample was PBMCs from the stem cell graft donor, obtained from the stem cell graft. The receptors were sampled from a human donor who donated a stem cell graft to a child with acute lymphoblastic leukemia.

The chain recombines TRBV29-1 with TRBJ1-1; D perhaps matches TRBD1 (6 bases). Trimming cost V 8 bases and J 4 bases, with 14 bases left between them. From germline, CDR1 is SQVTM and CDR2 ANQGSEA. The CDR3 is made up of 12 amino acids. CDR3 sequence: CSTGGGTTEAFF. The CDR3, as DNA: TGCAGCACCGGGGGCGGGACCACTGAAGCTTTCTTT. Complete variable domain (other parts from reference TRBV29-1 and TRBJ1-1): SAVISQKPSRDICQRGTSLTIQCQVDSQVTMMFWYRQQPGQSLTLIATANQGSEATYESGFVIDKFPISRPNLTFSTLTVSNMSPEDSSIYLCSTGGGTTEAFFGQGTRLTVV.

The table lists this clonotype with a few counts. The chain links TRBV7-9 to TRBJ2-4; no definite D call. V was pared by 3 bases and J by 6 bases, with 6 bases between. Per germline, CDR1 SEHNR and CDR2 FQNEAQ (reference sequence). The CDR3 extends over 12 amino acids. CDR3 residues: CASSFSSNIQYF. The CDR3 DNA reads as TGTGCCAGCAGCTTCAGTTCAAACATTCAGTACTTC.

This clonotype has a handful of counts. The rearrangement uses TRBV11-1 and TRBJ2-7, with 8 bases identical to TRBD1. The V and J ends lost 5 bases and 2 bases, in that order; junction bases with no gene match: 8. The CDR3 extends over 15 amino acids. CDR1 SGHAT and CDR2 FQDESV come from the germline V gene (reference sequence). The CDR3 protein is CASSPGTGLTYEQYF. In nucleotides, the CDR3 is TGTGCCAGCAGCCCCGGGACAGGCTTGACCTACGAGCAGTACTTC.

The chain employs TRBV12-3 or TRBV12-4 and TRBJ1-3, with D perhaps TRBD1 (6 bases). Between the trimmed V and J ends, which lost 3 bases and 2 bases, there was a span of 8 bases. The CDR3 loop spans 14 amino acids. CDR3 protein: CASSFGGAGNTIYF. In DNA form, the CDR3 reads TGTGCCAGCAGTTTTGGGGGCGCTGGAAACACCATATATTTT.

The count of this clonotype is one. Given the absence of the conserved phenylalanine or tryptophan at the CDR3 end, a read error is likely. Because the CDR3's place on the DNA is in doubt, the DNA is left out and the CDR3 is given as listed by TCRdb. This sequence joins TRBV7-9 and TRBJ1-3; the table assigns TRBD1, which was not confirmed against the DNA. CDR1 is SEHNR and CDR2 is FQNEAQ in the germline V gene (reference sequence). The CDR3 is 12 amino acids in total, end residues counted. CDR3 sequence reads: CASSSTPTANAS.

The rearrangement joins TRBV29-1 to TRBJ2-5; D possibly corresponds to TRBD1 (5 bases). V lost 4 bases to trimming and J lost 4 bases, with 13 bases between them. Germline assignment: CDR1 SQVTM and CDR2 ANQGSEA. This CDR3 has 13 amino acids. In DNA, the CDR3 is TGCAGCGTTGTGATCGCAGGGCGAGAGACCCAGTACTTC. Protein product: CSVVIAGRETQYF. The complete variable domain, with remaining parts taken from reference TRBV29-1 and TRBJ2-5, reads SAVISQKPSRDICQRGTSLTIQCQVDSQVTMMFWYRQQPGQSLTLIATANQGSEATYESGFVIDKFPISRPNLTFSTLTVSNMSPEDSSIYLCSVVIAGRETQYFGPGTRLLVL.

V gene TRBV12-3 or TRBV12-4 combines with J gene TRBJ2-3; D is possibly TRBD1 (6 bases). Trimming cost V 5 bases and J 9 bases, with 21 bases left between them. The CDR3 runs to 15 residues. The CDR3 DNA is TGTGCCAGCAGTCCACCGCGCAGGGGCTCGGGGACGCAGTATTTT. It codes for CASSPPRRGSGTQYF.

This clonotype was seen a few times. The chain has TRBV27 and TRBJ2-3; D uncertain. V was clipped by 2 bases and J by 4 bases, with 10 bases between them. Looked up from germline, CDR1 is MNHEY and CDR2 is SMNVEV (reference sequence). This CDR3 contains 14 residues. CDR3 DNA: TGTGCCAGCAGTTTAGGCCTCCGCCCAGATACGCAGTATTTT. Protein: CASSLGLRPDTQYF.

This clonotype was detected ten times or more. V and J are TRBV12-3 or TRBV12-4 and TRBJ2-7; D gene unclear. The CDR3 totals 11 residues. V was clipped by 3 bases and J by 7 bases, with 7 bases between them. The CDR3: CASSFAREQYF. DNA for the CDR3: TGTGCCAGCAGTTTCGCTAGAGAGCAGTACTTC.

This clonotype was picked up a small number of times. V usage is TRBV2 and J usage is TRBJ2-3; D is uncertain. This CDR3 has 14 amino acids. From germline, CDR1 is SNHLY and CDR2 FYNNEI. V was trimmed by 7 bases and J by 0 bases, leaving 11 bases between them. CDR3 nucleotides: TGTGCCAGCAAGAACGACTGGAGCACAGATACGCAGTATTTT. Amino acid sequence: CASKNDWSTDTQYF.

This clonotype was counted many times. The chain employs TRBV20-1 and TRBJ2-1, with 7 nucleotides matching TRBD2. This CDR3 has 12 residues. J was trimmed by 5 bases and V by 3 bases; bases with no gene match: 1. The germline V gene has CDR1 DFQATT and CDR2 SNEGSKA (reference sequence). The CDR3 DNA sequence: TGCAGTGCTAGTCTAGCGGACAATGAGCAGTTCTTC. Encoded protein: CSASLADNEQFF.

In this sample, this clonotype turned up a few times. The chain recombines TRBV7-9 with TRBJ1-1; no reliable D call. CDR1 and CDR2 from the germline V gene are SEHNR and FQNEAQ (reference sequence). The CDR3 is 13 residues long. Trimming cost V 5 bases and J 10 bases, with 17 bases left between them. The CDR3 sequence: CASSAKTTSGAFF. CDR3 DNA: TGTGCCAGCAGCGCTAAGACTACTAGTGGAGCTTTCTTT.